What follows describes a single T cell receptor (beta chain). The donors comprised healthy bone marrow donors. This sample was included in a study of cytomegalovirus exposure and HLA in healthy donors. The primer mix had 60 Vbeta and 13 Jbeta primers. Repertoires were generated with immunoSEQ multiplex PCR, while TCRdb's copy carries only in-frame clones and drops some. Its clone listing holds some 180,000 clones. Germline trimming cut 5 bases from V and 3 bases from J; bases unmatched to any gene: 19. CDR3 length: 19 residues. Germline CDR1 SGHAT, CDR2 FQNNGV. V is TRBV11-2 and J is TRBJ2-7, with TRBD1 matching over 10 bases. The sequenced sample consisted of PBMCs. The sequence was collected from a man aged 30 to 39 in good health and CMV-seronegative. The CDR3 spells CASSHPRTGGGGKGYEQYF. The DNA for the CDR3 is TGTGCCAGCAGCCACCCCAGGACAGGGGGAGGTGGAAAGGGCTACGAGCAGTACTTC. The full variable domain, its missing parts supplied by reference TRBV11-2 and TRBJ2-7, is EAGVAQSPRYKIIEKRQSVAFWCNPISGHATLYWYQQILGQGPKLLIQFQNNGVVDDSQLPKDRFSAERLKGVDSTLKIQPAKLEDSAVYLCASSHPRTGGGGKGYEQYFGPGTRLTVT.